This is a list of T cell receptor beta chains from one sample in a study of blood T cell repertoires in COVID-19. Measured with immunoSEQ multiplex PCR; TCRdb has only the in-frame clones, and not every one. Here the sample spans tens of thousands of clones, 91% being singletons. The sequenced sample was peripheral blood. These receptors all stem from a woman in her forties or fifties in a cohort sampled during active COVID-19. CDR3s include the opening cysteine and the closing phenylalanine or tryptophan. A D gene is named only where the DNA matches it firmly. Part of the rows lack a size; the others show once, few, many or a class for expanded clones.

TRBJ1-2,NA,TRBV7-2,NA,CASSLYGVHYGYTF,TGTGCCAGCAGCTTATACGGGGTACACTATGGCTACACCTTC
TRBJ1-5,TRBD1,TRBV6-2/TRBV6-3,NA,CASSYDGTGRSNQPQHF,TGTGCCAGCAGTTACGATGGGACAGGGCGGAGCAATCAGCCCCAGCATTTT
TRBJ2-1,TRBD1,TRBV18,NA,CASSPPQVWRQGPDEQFF,TGTGCCAGCTCACCACCACAGGTATGGAGACAGGGGCCTGATGAGCAGTTCTTC
TRBJ2-3,NA,TRBV24-1,NA,CATSDRSTDTQYF,TGTGCCACCAGTGATCGGAGCACAGATACGCAGTATTTT
TRBJ2-6,NA,TRBV3-1/TRBV3-2,NA,CASSQDIRGPSSGANVLTF,TGTGCCAGCAGCCAAGATATACGAGGTCCGTCCTCTGGGGCCAACGTCCTGACTTTC
TRBJ2-7,NA,TRBV12-3/TRBV12-4,once,CASSLRRDYEQYF,TGTGCCAGCAGTTTAAGGAGGGACTACGAGCAGTACTTC
TRBJ1-2,TRBD1,TRBV6-6,NA,CASSLPTGDLYGYTF,TGTGCCAGCAGCCTACCGACAGGGGACCTCTATGGCTACACCTTC
TRBJ2-2,TRBD2,TRBV19,NA,CASSSQAGGAGELFF,TGTGCCAGTAGTAGCCAGGCCGGGGGGGCCGGGGAGCTGTTTTTT
TRBJ2-2,NA,TRBV5-1,NA,CASSLPGPGELFF,TGCGCCAGCAGCCTCCCAGGGCCGGGGGAGCTGTTTTTT
TRBJ2-7,TRBD1,TRBV12-5,NA,CASTRGRPYEQYF,TGTGCTAGCACGAGGGGGCGCCCGTACGAGCAGTACTTC
TRBJ2-3,TRBD2,TRBV5-6,NA,CASSELAGVTDTQYF,TGTGCCAGCAGCGAGCTAGCGGGGGTCACAGATACGCAGTATTTT
TRBJ1-2,NA,TRBV28,NA,CASRIDRNYGYTF,TGTGCCAGCAGGATCGACAGGAACTATGGCTACACCTTC
TRBJ1-4,NA,TRBV19,once,CATHWPGGGNEKLFF,TGTGCCACTCACTGGCCGGGGGGAGGTAATGAAAAACTGTTTTTT
TRBJ2-5,TRBD2,TRBV9,NA,CASSGGLAEETQYF,TGTGCCAGCAGCGGCGGACTAGCGGAAGAGACCCAGTACTTC
TRBJ2-7,NA,TRBV5-1,NA,CASSESLAGSYEQYF,TGCGCCAGCAGCGAGAGTCTCGCTGGCTCCTACGAGCAGTACTTC
TRBJ2-1,TRBD2,TRBV7-3,NA,CASSLMGGGSYNEQFF,TGTGCCAGCAGCTTAATGGGCGGGGGCTCCTACAATGAGCAGTTCTTC
TRBJ1-1,NA,TRBV5-1,NA,CASSLALGHQNTEAFF,TGCGCCAGCAGCTTGGCTCTGGGACACCAGAACACTGAAGCTTTCTTT
TRBJ2-7,NA,TRBV6-1,NA,CASSEAVKDKQYF,TGTGCCAGCAGTGAAGCCGTGAAGGACAAGCAGTACTTC
TRBJ1-1,NA,TRBV9,NA,CASSVVAGANTEAFF,TGTGCCAGCAGCGTAGTGGCAGGGGCGAACACTGAAGCTTTCTTT
TRBJ2-3,NA,TRBV10-3,NA,CAIRGRGGDTDTQYF,TGTGCCATTAGAGGGCGGGGCGGGGACACAGATACGCAGTATTTT
TRBJ2-2,TRBD2,TRBV5-4,NA,CASRGGTGGYTGELFF,TGTGCCAGCAGGGGCGGAACGGGAGGCTACACCGGGGAGCTGTTTTTT
TRBJ2-1,NA,TRBV4-1,NA,CASSQDLTGQFF,TGCGCCAGCAGCCAAGATCTCACCGGGCAGTTCTTC
TRBJ2-3,NA,TRBV29-1,NA,CSVTGTEPDTQYF,TGCAGCGTTACCGGGACTGAGCCAGATACGCAGTATTTT
TRBJ1-3,NA,TRBV7-8,few,CASSLQAQTFSGNTIYF,TGTGCCAGCAGCTTACAAGCACAGACCTTTTCAGGAAACACCATATATTTT
TRBJ1-2,TRBD1,TRBV7-8,NA,CASSLAATGGRVAGYTF,TGTGCCAGCAGCTTAGCTGCGACAGGGGGCCGGGTAGCAGGCTACACCTTC
TRBJ1-1,TRBD1,TRBV2,NA,CASSDLSGGLAFF,TGTGCCAGCAGTGATCTGTCAGGGGGGTTGGCTTTCTTT
TRBJ2-2,NA,TRBV21-1,NA,CASPRGRGSDFGELFF,TGTGCCAGCCCCAGGGGGCGGGGGAGCGATTTCGGGGAGCTGTTTTTT
TRBJ2-3,TRBD1,TRBV18,NA,CASSRGPGTDTQYF,TGTGCCAGCTCCAGGGGGCCGGGCACAGATACGCAGTATTTT
TRBJ2-5,TRBD1,TRBV18,NA,CASAGTEQETQYF,TGTGCCAGCGCCGGGACAGAACAAGAGACCCAGTACTTC
TRBJ1-2,NA,TRBV21-1,NA,CASRSPGTGGKEYGYTF,TGTGCCAGCAGAAGTCCCGGGACAGGGGGCAAGGAGTATGGCTACACCTTC
TRBJ2-2,NA,TRBV9,NA,CASSVGQGRDTGELFF,TGTGCCAGCAGCGTAGGCCAGGGGAGGGACACCGGGGAGCTGTTTTTT
TRBJ2-5,TRBD2,TRBV11-3,NA,CASSPQASGGKETQYF,TGTGCCAGCAGCCCGCAGGCTAGCGGGGGCAAAGAGACCCAGTACTTC
TRBJ2-1,TRBD2,TRBV5-4,NA,CASSPGTSGLSYNEQFF,TGTGCCAGCAGCCCTGGGACTAGCGGGCTATCCTACAATGAGCAGTTCTTC
TRBJ2-7,NA,TRBV7-9,NA,CASSLSGYEQYF,TGTGCCAGCAGCTTATCAGGCTACGAGCAGTACTTC
TRBJ2-7,NA,TRBV18,NA,CASSPIRTQNEQYF,TGTGCCAGCTCACCAATCCGTACGCAGAACGAGCAGTACTTC
TRBJ2-7,TRBD1,TRBV6-5,NA,CASSHNPQGFEQYF,TGTGCCAGCAGCCACAACCCACAGGGGTTCGAGCAGTACTTC
TRBJ1-2,NA,TRBV6-1,NA,CASSETVRNYGYTF,TGTGCCAGCAGTGAAACAGTCCGGAACTATGGCTACACCTTC
TRBJ1-1,NA,TRBV11-2,NA,CASSLGAGWETEAFF,TGTGCCAGCAGCTTAGGGGCAGGGTGGGAAACTGAAGCTTTCTTT
TRBJ1-4,TRBD1,TRBV9,NA,CASSAGGWDLTATNEKLFF,TGTGCCAGCAGCGCAGGGGGGTGGGACTTAACAGCAACTAATGAAAAACTGTTTTTT
TRBJ2-7,NA,TRBV13,NA,CASRGYNTGSYEQYF,TGTGCCAGCAGGGGCTACAACACAGGGTCCTACGAGCAGTACTTC
TRBJ1-1,TRBD1,TRBV6-5,NA,CASVKQGAVTEAFF,TGTGCCAGCGTAAAACAGGGGGCAGTCACTGAAGCTTTCTTT
TRBJ1-2,NA,TRBV6-4,NA,CASSASHAGGHGYTF,TGTGCCAGCAGTGCCTCACACGCGGGGGGCCATGGCTACACCTTC
TRBJ2-3,NA,TRBV19,NA,CASSINRVSSTDTQYF,TGTGCCAGTAGTATAAACAGGGTCTCTAGCACAGATACGCAGTATTTT
TRBJ1-5,NA,TRBV12-3/TRBV12-4,NA,CASQAGGNQPQHF,TGTGCCAGCCAGGCAGGGGGCAATCAGCCCCAGCATTTT
TRBJ1-2,NA,TRBV4-1,NA,CASSQIVGLYGYTF,TGCGCCAGCAGCCAGATAGTGGGCCTCTATGGCTACACCTTC